This T cell receptor (beta chain) appears in the sequencing data of a study of CD8+CD57+ T cells in acquired aplastic anemia. Study context: DNA per sorted CD4+ or CD8+ sample ranged roughly 0.19 to 30 ug, averaging about 3 ug.

As concerns this clonotype: Its target is not known.

For CDR3 and TCR beta VDJ profiling, genomic DNA was the template used. Via MiXCR, TCRdb re-called the reads, giving one row per CDR3 protein. This sample has fewer than 250,000 distinct CDR3 sequences, with over 40% found just once. Broader study findings: Patients shared around 31 CD8+ CDR3 sequences with controls.

V lost 1 base and J 10 bases, leaving 11 bases between the germline ends. From germline, CDR1 is SEHNR and CDR2 FQNEAQ (reference sequence). The length of the CDR3 is 14 residues. In patients chosen for sequencing, flow cytometry had shown CD8+CD57+ cell expansion. The sample taken for sequencing was sorted CD4+, CD8+, or CD8+CD57+ T cells (not recorded which) from PBMCs. The TCR comes from a human donor with aplastic anemia. The chain recombines TRBV7-9 with TRBJ1-6, with D maybe TRBD1 (6 bases). The CDR3 DNA follows: TGTGCCAGCAGCTTAGAGGGGGGCGCCTCACCCCTCCACTTT. Translated: CASSLEGGASPLHF.